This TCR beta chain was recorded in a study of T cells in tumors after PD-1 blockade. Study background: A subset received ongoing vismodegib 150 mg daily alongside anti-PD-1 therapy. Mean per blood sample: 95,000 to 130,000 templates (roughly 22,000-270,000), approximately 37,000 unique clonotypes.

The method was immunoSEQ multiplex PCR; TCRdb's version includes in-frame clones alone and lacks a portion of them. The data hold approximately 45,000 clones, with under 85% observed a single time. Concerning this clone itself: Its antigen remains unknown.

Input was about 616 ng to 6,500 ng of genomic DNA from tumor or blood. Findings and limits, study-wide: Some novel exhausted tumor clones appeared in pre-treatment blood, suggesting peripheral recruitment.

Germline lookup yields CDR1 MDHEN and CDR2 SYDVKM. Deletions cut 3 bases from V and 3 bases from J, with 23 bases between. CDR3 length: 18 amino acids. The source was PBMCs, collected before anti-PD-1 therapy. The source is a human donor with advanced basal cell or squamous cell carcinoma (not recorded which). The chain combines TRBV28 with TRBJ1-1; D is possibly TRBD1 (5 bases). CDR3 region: CASSFHTTHRDGHTEAFF. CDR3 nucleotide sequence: TGTGCCAGCAGTTTTCACACGACCCACCGGGACGGTCACACTGAAGCTTTCTTT.